The following is a T cell receptor (beta chain) sequence with its context. This entry belongs to a study of blood T cell repertoires in COVID-19. Whole-study context: Samples came from the United States, Italy and Spain, spanning acute and convalescent COVID-19. PBMCs, B-cell-depleted T cells, or T cells provided the cDNA or gDNA that made up the material.

The ends were cut back, 9 bases at V and 7 bases at J, with 16 bases in the middle. The CDR3 has 14 residues. Germline assignment: CDR1 SGHNT and CDR2 YENEEA. Per the authors' pipeline: Scientists estimated how many nucleated cells there were by amplifying reference gene primers. Method: immunoSEQ multiplex PCR; TCRdb's copy keeps in-frame clones and lacks some. V and J calls and clone size are given by that table; D and trimming were obtained from the DNA. The table has some 250,000 clones, more than 70% seen once. This TCR came from a man aged 35 to 55 with active or convalescent COVID-19. The sample was peripheral blood. V usage is TRBV11-3 and J usage is TRBJ1-6; TRBD1 is a possible D gene (6 bases). CDR3 residues: CASMTGGPNSPLHF. DNA for the CDR3: TGTGCCAGTATGACCGGGGGGCCAAATTCACCCCTCCACTTT.